This paragraph covers one TCR beta chain sequence. This clone's antigen is unknown. No qualities accompany the bases; no much larger clone lies one base away. The sample belongs to a study of OX40 agonist ivuxolimab in advanced cancers. For the study in its entirety: The costimulatory receptor OX40 (CD134) was targeted by ivuxolimab, a fully human IgG2 agonistic monoclonal antibody. Intravenous ivuxolimab was administered to patients every 2 weeks at six dose levels: 0.01, 0.1, 0.3, 1.5, 3 and 10 mg/kg. Among the roughly 50 dose-escalation patients, around 20 had hepatocellular carcinoma, 15 melanoma, 9 renal cell carcinoma and 9 head and neck cancer. A male proportion of roughly 85% and a mean age of roughly 55 years, ranging from roughly 23 to 90, were recorded for the dose-escalation cohort. Prior anti-PD-1, anti-PD-L1 or anti-CTLA-4 therapy was permitted, and approximately 39% of dose-escalation patients had received checkpoint inhibitors. Partial responses occurred in three dose-escalation patients, of whom one had hepatocellular carcinoma and two had cutaneous melanoma. The point of sequencing TCRbeta in the periphery was to test whether ivuxolimab changed TCR sequence diversity and drove clonal T-cell expansion. The paper reports the monotherapy dose-escalation portion (N = 52 patients) of the phase I ivuxolimab trial.

The germline V gene yields KGHSH for CDR1 and LQKENI for CDR2. The CDR3 sequence holds 14 residues, the cysteine and phenylalanine included. Left in the record is the CDR3 DNA by itself, 42 bases read in frame from the first base. V loses 3 bases of germline sequence and J loses 1 base, and the interval between the two ends is 4 bases. Results and caveats for the whole study, not just this receptor: Clonal expansion of both CD4+ and CD8+ blood T cells was observed from baseline to week 6 at doses 0.1 to 3.0 mg/kg. Antigen specificity was not determined for the clonally expanded peripheral T cells. Low levels of normalized T-cell clonal expansion were also seen in some patients who did not respond. After ivuxolimab, expanded clones were on average more numerous among CD8+ T cells than among CD4+ T cells. In partial responders in the 0.1-3.0 mg/kg groups, normalized peripheral clonal expansion was found to be among the lowest, especially among CD8+ T cells.

The trial excluded patients who had a history of autoimmune disease or who were on systemic immunosuppression. Peripheral blood for TCR sequencing was collected from all dose cohorts at baseline, on cycle 4 day 1, and on cycle 7 day 1. The samples were taken from a phase I, first-in-human, multicenter, open-label dose-escalation trial of ivuxolimab. Adults with locally advanced or metastatic melanoma, renal cell, hepatocellular, or head and neck squamous cell carcinoma were enrolled in the trial. Before TCR sequencing, CD4+ T cells and CD8+ T cells were sorted from peripheral blood as separate populations. Genomic DNA was extracted from sorted cells for sequencing of the TCRbeta CDR3 region. The immunoSEQ Assay was used to sequence the TCRbeta CDR3 regions. The clones in this table, taken by TCRdb from immuneACCESS, are in-frame only. Not every clone is retained; where verified, under half of the shortfall comes from an unresolved V gene, and the cause of the rest is unknown. For this sample there are 50,000 to 80,000 clones; roughly four fifths appear just once. The biggest ten clones account for 9.8% of the sample.

This specimen consisted of CD4+ or CD8+ T cells sorted from blood, obtained in a trial of the OX40 agonist ivuxolimab. The sequence was collected from an adult with an advanced solid tumor such as melanoma, head and neck, liver or kidney cancer. The chain links TRBV18 with TRBJ2-6; the D gene identity is not certain. The DNA reads TGTGCCAGCTCACCCCTATCTGGGGCCAACGTCCTGACTTTC. Its protein product is CASSPLSGANVLTF.